Described below is a single TCR beta chain sequence and its context. Its target is not known. These data are taken from a study of cytomegalovirus exposure and HLA in healthy donors. Findings and limits, study-wide: As immune exposure information, only CMV serostatus was available. A later analysis reportedly found fewer N-insertions in an Asian-associated ancestry cluster than the approximately 700-donor mean. While the bulk of TCR sequences proved rare, some public TCRs turned up in many donors.

Donors were nominally healthy when sampled, though unrecorded immune exposures were likely. The CDR3 has 15 amino acids. With 3 bases removed from V and 5 bases from J, the gap between germline ends came to 13 bases. CDR1 is WNHNN and CDR2 is SYGVQD in the germline V gene (reference sequence). 13 Jbeta primers and 60 Vbeta primers were used for the PCR. Using immunoSEQ multiplex PCR, the repertoire was profiled, and TCRdb retains in-frame clones only, with some absent. The sample gives about 140,000 clones, 75% to 80% of which show up once; around 2% is in the top ten. The TCR originated in a man aged 30-40 years in good health and CMV-seronegative. Source material: PBMCs. The chain combines TRBV10-1 with TRBJ2-2; possible D gene TRBD2, 5 bases. The CDR3 nucleotides read TGCGCCAGCAGTGATGGTGCGGACTTTACCGGGGAGCTGTTTTTT. It codes for CASSDGADFTGELFF.